This T cell receptor beta chain emerged from a study of neurological immune-mediated disorders. MiXCR was run by TCRdb on the 5' RACE reads, yielding one entry per CDR3 protein. The data contain nearly 45,000 distinct CDR3 sequences, 12% of them singletons. Whole-study results and caveats: Falling below healthy controls, multiple sclerosis showed the least TCR clonal expansion, while HTLV-1-associated myelopathy showed the most. Sharing of CDR3 amino acid sequences among expanded clones across subjects was absent, suggesting private repertoires in all groups.

The unsorted libraries had their origin in 2 million PBMCs stored at -80 C. Trimming left V 2 bases short and J 11 bases short, with 7 bases between. Germline CDR1 WSHSY, CDR2 SAAADI. The CDR3 length is 11 residues. With regard to this clonotype: What it recognizes is unknown. This may come from a read error, since a much larger clone is one base off.

The sample comprised PBMCs. V gene TRBV10-2 combines with J gene TRBJ1-3, with D tentatively TRBD1 (5 bases). The sequence was obtained from a female donor in good health. CDR3 DNA: TGCGCCAGCAGTGAGGGGGACTCCATATATTTT. Encoded protein: CASSEGDSIYF.